The 18 T cell receptor beta chains below come from one sample, sequenced in a study of T cells in Graves' hyperthyroidism and ophthalmopathy. Amplification yielded TCR beta CDR3 regions, with RNA transcripts as the source. Researchers ran a first-round RT-PCR on the TCR CDR3 using the HTBI primer set. TCRdb analysed the multiplex PCR reads with MiXCR anew, one entry per CDR3 protein. Of about 360,000 distinct CDR3 sequences listed, roughly 13% are singletons. Sequencing was performed on blood. The source is a woman under 30 with Graves' hyperthyroidism.

This clonotype was counted at least ten times. The chain employs TRBV7-8 and TRBJ1-1; perhaps TRBD1 as D (5 bases). Trimming stripped 6 bases from V and 3 bases from J, with 20 bases between. In germline, CDR1 is SGHVS, CDR2 FQNEAQ. The CDR3 spans 16 residues. CDR3 DNA sequence: TGTGCCAGCAGACCAAGTCTCGTCACAGGCTACACTGAAGCTTTCTTT. Its protein is CASRPSLVTGYTEAFF. Full variable domain (outside the CDR3, taken from reference TRBV7-8 and TRBJ1-1): GAGVSQSPRYKVAKRGQDVALRCDPISGHVSLFWYQQALGQGPEFLTYFQNEAQLDKSGLPSDRFFAERPEGSVSTLKIQRTQQEDSAVYLCASRPSLVTGYTEAFFGQGTRLTVV.

This clonotype showed up many times. The chain employs TRBV20-1 and TRBJ2-1, with 8 bases matching TRBD2. The V gene end was trimmed by 6 bases and the J gene end by 4 bases; junction bases not matched to a gene: 17. Germline V gives CDR1 DFQATT, CDR2 SNEGSKA (reference sequence). CDR3 size: 17 residues. The CDR3 nucleotides read TGCAGTGCGGCCCTGGCGGGGGGCCCATCCCCTTACAATGAGCAGTTCTTC. Residues: CSAALAGGPSPYNEQFF.

This clonotype was counted many times. The chain links TRBV12-3 or TRBV12-4 to TRBJ1-1; D gene unclear. V gave up 6 bases and J gave up 10 bases, with 15 bases separating them. CDR3 size: 12 residues. The CDR3 DNA follows: TGTGCCAGCAGCACCCAGTCCCCGGGAGCTTTCTTT. Protein product: CASSTQSPGAFF.

The sample holds many counts of this clonotype. The chain recombines TRBV12-3 or TRBV12-4 with TRBJ1-2, with TRBD1 as a possible D gene (6 bases). V shed 6 bases and J shed 4 bases, with 24 bases lying between them. This CDR3 has 17 residues. The CDR3 is CASRLGGGVSRGYGYTF. CDR3 bases: TGTGCCAGCAGGCTTGGGGGGGGCGTCAGTCGGGGCTATGGCTACACCTTC.

This clonotype was seen ten or more times. The J gene is TRBJ1-1, the V gene TRBV13, with 9 bases identical to TRBD1. The V and J ends lost 4 bases and 3 bases, in that order; junction bases with no gene match: 9. The germline CDR1 and CDR2 sequences are PRHDT and FYEKMQ (reference sequence). The CDR3 spans 16 residues. This chain's CDR3 is CASSSLRDREDTEAFF. Written as DNA, the CDR3 is TGTGCCAGCAGCTCACTCCGGGACAGGGAGGACACTGAAGCTTTCTTT.

This clonotype was recorded many times. This chain joins TRBV9 and TRBJ2-7; no clear D. The V end lost 5 bases, the J end lost 5 bases, and 17 bases lay between the germline ends. CDR3 size: 14 residues. The germline V gene encodes CDR1 SGDLS and CDR2 YYNGEE. The CDR3 DNA reads as TGTGCCAGCAGTCCTCGGAACGGTGTCCACGAGCAGTACTTC. It yields the protein CASSPRNGVHEQYF.

At least ten counts were recorded for this clonotype. The chain is built from TRBV28 and TRBJ1-1; D uncertain. Germline assignment: CDR1 MDHEN and CDR2 SYDVKM. V dropped 5 bases and J dropped 1 base, with 14 bases sitting between them. The CDR3 is 15 residues long. The CDR3 reads CASSNKVFGNTEAFF. CDR3 DNA: TGTGCCAGCAGTAACAAAGTCTTCGGGAACACTGAAGCTTTCTTT.

As for this clonotype: A junction end diverges from the germline sequence, so it may reflect a read error. This chain joins TRBV10-3 and TRBJ2-1; D gene unclear. From germline, CDR1 is ENHRY and CDR2 SYGVKD. This CDR3 has 13 residues. The CDR3: CAISESPSHEQFF. CDR3 coding DNA: TGTGCCATCAGCGAGTCGCCCAGTCATGAGCAGTTCTTC.

This clonotype has at least ten counts. This chain links TRBV7-3 with TRBJ2-1; D is undetermined. This CDR3 spans 15 amino acids. CDR1 is SGHTA, CDR2 FQGTGA, per germline. V was shortened by 2 bases and J by 7 bases, with 15 bases between the two germline ends. CDR3 sequence reads: CASSLSGPNRNEQFF. CDR3 DNA: TGTGCCAGCAGCTTATCCGGCCCGAATAGGAATGAGCAGTTCTTC.

This clonotype has ten or more counts. The rearrangement links TRBV6-5 to TRBJ2-7; 7 bases fit TRBD1. The CDR3 sequence is 16 residues long. Germline assignment: CDR1 MNHEY and CDR2 SVGAGI. The V segment lost 0 bases and the J segment 2 bases; nucleotides outside the gene matches: 7. The CDR3 reads CASSYSWTGFPYEQYF. CDR3 nucleotide sequence: TGTGCCAGCAGTTACTCTTGGACAGGTTTCCCCTACGAGCAGTACTTC.

The table lists this clonotype with many counts. The CDR3 DNA reads as TGTGCCAGCAGTGAGGCAGGGTTTTCCTACGAGCAGTACTTC. This sequence encodes CASSEAGFSYEQYF. The rearrangement joins TRBV2 to TRBJ2-7; D might be TRBD1 (5 bases). CDR3 length: 14 residues. The V gene's germline CDR1 is SNHLY and CDR2 FYNNEI. V was trimmed by 3 bases and J by 1 base, leaving 10 bases between them.

The rearrangement links TRBV5-1 to TRBJ2-7; 9 positions agree with TRBD2. Germline V CDR1 and CDR2: SGHRS, YFSETQ. V dropped 4 bases and J dropped 4; count of bases not matched to a gene: 12. The CDR3 has 16 amino acids. This chain's CDR3 is CASSKYASGATYEQYF. The CDR3 DNA sequence: TGCGCCAGCAGCAAGTACGCTAGCGGGGCAACTTACGAGCAGTACTTC. Full variable domain (outside the CDR3, taken from reference TRBV5-1 and TRBJ2-7): KAGVTQTPRYLIKTRGQQVTLSCSPISGHRSVSWYQQTPGQGLQFLFEYFSETQRNKGNFPGRFSGRQFSNSRSEMNVSTLELGDSALYLCASSKYASGATYEQYFGPGTRLTVT.

This sequence joins TRBV5-1 and TRBJ1-4; 9 bases match TRBD1. CDR1 SGHRS and CDR2 YFSETQ come from the germline V gene. The V gene end was trimmed by 0 bases and the J gene end by 6 bases; junction bases not matched to a gene: 6. CDR3 size: 16 residues. CDR3 bases: TGCGCCAGCAGCTTGGGTCTGGGACAGGGAGATGAAAAACTGTTTTTT. Its protein product is CASSLGLGQGDEKLFF.

This clonotype occurred many times. This sequence joins TRBV18 and TRBJ2-7; TRBD1 aligns across 7 bases. V gave up 2 bases and J gave up 4 bases; unmatched junction bases: 5. CDR1 is KGHSH, CDR2 LQKENI, per germline. This CDR3 contains 14 residues. The CDR3 is CASSPEGQQYEQYF. CDR3 sequence (DNA): TGTGCCAGCTCACCAGAGGGACAGCAATACGAGCAGTACTTC.

This clonotype appeared many times. This chain uses TRBV2 with TRBJ1-2, with 7 positions matching TRBD1. Germline V gene sequence: CDR1 SNHLY, CDR2 FYNNEI. Trimming took 5 bases from V and 8 from J; bases not matched to a gene: 11. The CDR3 contains 14 residues. As DNA, the CDR3 is TGTGCCAGCAGTATAGACAGGGTCCGGAGGGGCTACACCTTC. Translation: CASSIDRVRRGYTF.

This clonotype was picked up many times. The gene calls are TRBV28 and TRBJ1-2, with 9 bases aligning to TRBD1. Germline V gene data show CDR1 as MDHEN and CDR2 as SYDVKM. The CDR3 runs 15 residues. The V gene end was trimmed by 5 bases and the J gene end by 8 bases; junction bases not matched to a gene: 12. The CDR3 coding sequence is TGTGCCAGCAGTCCCCCCGGGACAGGGACGAGGGGCTACACCTTC. It codes for CASSPPGTGTRGYTF.

At least ten counts were recorded for this clonotype. This chain uses TRBV6-1 with TRBJ1-2, with TRBD1 as a possible D gene (5 bases). The CDR3 sequence is 16 residues long. Germline-derived CDR1 and CDR2 are MNHNS and SASEGT. V was clipped by 5 bases and J by 7 bases, with 23 bases between them. The CDR3, as DNA: TGTGCCAGCAGTTCGCAGTTTGGGGATGGAGGGGCTGGCTACACCTTC. It encodes CASSSQFGDGGAGYTF.

This clonotype was seen ten or more times. This chain links TRBV29-1 with TRBJ2-3; 9 nucleotides agree with TRBD1. Germline CDR1 reads SQVTM; CDR2 reads ANQGSEA. V trimming: 4 bases; J trimming: 2 bases; junction bases outside the gene matches: 7. This CDR3 contains 15 residues. CDR3 sequence: CSVARQGGNTDTQYF. For the CDR3, the DNA is TGCAGCGTTGCCAGACAGGGGGGAAACACAGATACGCAGTATTTT.